This T cell receptor (beta chain) came from a study of molecular identifiers for immune sequencing clone quantification. Study information: Replicates split RNA from approximately 22,000 or 94,000 naive CD8 cells five ways, and the researchers sequenced four portions.

TCRdb reanalysed the PCR reads using MiXCR and keeps one entry per CDR3 protein. The data show over 600,000 distinct CDR3 sequences, less than 20% seen once. Preparation of naive CD8 libraries involved roughly 18,000 to 1,100,000 sorted cells and 10%, 30% or 50% RNA. As to this clonotype: The antigen remains undetermined. A much larger clone sits a single nucleotide away, making a read error possible.

The CDR3 has 13 amino acids. Trimming took 6 bases from V and 0 from J, leaving 9 bases between them. The germline CDR1 and CDR2 sequences are ENHRY and SYGVKD. Study-wide results and limits: In cases of identical TCR molecules sharing a barcode, highly expanded clone sizes could be underestimated.

The TCR originated in a human donor in good health. Some libraries in this study had Jurkat cell RNA spiked in. This rearrangement joins TRBV10-3 to TRBJ2-7; the D gene is possibly TRBD2 (6 bases). Sample: naive CD8+ T cells from blood, with Jurkat cell RNA spiked in. The subset: FACS-sorted CD8+CD4-CCR7+CD45RA+ naive T cells. The CDR3 is CAISRRDSYEQYF. The CDR3 nucleotides read TGTGCCATCAGCCGGAGGGACTCCTACGAGCAGTACTTC.